Shown below are 29 T cell receptor beta chains from a single sample sequenced in a study of cytotoxic CD8 clonotypes in ibrutinib-treated CLL. Method: immunoSEQ multiplex PCR; TCRdb's copy keeps in-frame clones and lacks some. The sample lists 130,000 or so clones, 70% to 90% occurring once. The sample was PBMCs, taken after 24 months of ibrutinib treatment. These receptors were taken from a human donor with chronic lymphocytic leukemia.

The chain's CDR3 is CASRASGGKYNEQFF. In DNA form, the CDR3 reads TGTGCCAGCAGGGCTAGCGGGGGGAAGTACAATGAGCAGTTCTTC. The rearrangement uses TRBV6-6 and TRBJ2-1, with 11 bases matching TRBD2. The junction had 5 bases not matched to a gene; V was cut back by 6 bases and J by 4 bases. This CDR3 region has 15 residues. Germline V gene data show CDR1 as MNHNY and CDR2 as SVGAGI (reference sequence).

This chain joins TRBV19 and TRBJ2-3; D is uncertain. Trimming left V 5 bases short and J 2 bases short, with 11 bases between. The CDR3 loop spans 14 amino acids. Germline V gene sequence: CDR1 LNHDA, CDR2 SQIVND (reference sequence). In DNA, the CDR3 is TGTGCCAGTAGTGATCGGCCAAACACAGATACGCAGTATTTT. Its protein product is CASSDRPNTDTQYF.

The chain has TRBV5-6 and TRBJ2-6, with D perhaps matching TRBD1 (6 bases). CDR3 size: 17 residues. Between the trimmed V and J ends, which lost 3 bases and 0 bases, there was a span of 13 bases. The germline CDR1 and CDR2 sequences are SGHDT and YYEEEE. CDR3 DNA sequence: TGTGCCAGCAGCTCTGAGACAGGTCGCTCTGGGGCCAACGTCCTGACTTTC. Its protein is CASSSETGRSGANVLTF.

The V call is TRBV15, the J call TRBJ2-6, with D uncertain. The CDR3 contains 16 residues. Germline assignment: CDR1 LNHNV and CDR2 YYDKDF (reference sequence). Trimming took off 0 bases at V and 2 bases at J, with 8 bases between the two ends. CDR3 sequence reads: CATSRDRLAGANVLTF. CDR3 DNA: TGTGCCACCAGCAGAGATCGCTTGGCTGGGGCCAACGTCCTGACTTTC.

The V call is TRBV19, the J call TRBJ2-3; 7 bases match TRBD2. Germline V gene sequence: CDR1 LNHDA, CDR2 SQIVND (reference sequence). J gave up 5 bases and V 8 bases, and 10 bases lay outside the gene matches. The CDR3 has 14 residues. The CDR3 protein is CASWSGALGDTQYF. Written as DNA, the CDR3 is TGTGCCAGTTGGAGCGGGGCCCTAGGAGATACGCAGTATTTT.

This chain connects TRBV7-2 to TRBJ2-3; weak D call: TRBD2 (5 bases). The CDR3 has 13 residues. CDR1 SGHTA and CDR2 FQGNSA come from the germline V gene. The V end lost 1 base, the J end lost 9 bases, and 11 bases lay between the germline ends. The CDR3 nucleotides are TGTGCCAGCAGCTTAGAACTAGAGTCGACGCAGTATTTT. It specifies CASSLELESTQYF.

V usage is TRBV19 and J usage is TRBJ2-3, with 9 bases that match TRBD2. The J segment lost 4 bases and the V segment lost 7 bases, leaving 12 bases of the junction unmatched. The CDR3 extends over 16 amino acids. Per germline, CDR1 LNHDA and CDR2 SQIVND (reference sequence). The CDR3 here is CASTPYSGRAPDTQYF. The DNA of the CDR3 is TGTGCCAGTACTCCTTATAGCGGGAGAGCCCCAGATACGCAGTATTTT.

The CDR3 protein is CASRSLPGRGAGTQYF. In DNA form, the CDR3 reads TGCGCCAGCAGGTCCCTTCCCGGCCGGGGGGCAGGTACGCAGTATTTT. V gene TRBV5-1 combines with J gene TRBJ2-3, with a tentative D call TRBD2 (7 bases). Looked up from germline, CDR1 is SGHRS and CDR2 is YFSETQ. This CDR3 spans 16 amino acids. V was shortened by 5 bases and J by 8 bases, with 24 bases between the two germline ends. Complete variable domain (other parts from reference TRBV5-1 and TRBJ2-3): KAGVTQTPRYLIKTRGQQVTLSCSPISGHRSVSWYQQTPGQGLQFLFEYFSETQRNKGNFPGRFSGRQFSNSRSEMNVSTLELGDSALYLCASRSLPGRGAGTQYFGPGTRLTVL.

The V call is TRBV7-9, the J call TRBJ2-6; a possible D gene is TRBD1 (5 bases). V was clipped by 6 bases and J by 2 bases, with 20 bases between them. CDR3 length equals 18 residues. The germline gives CDR1 SEHNR, CDR2 FQNEAQ (reference sequence). The CDR3 loop reads CASRQTDSGGTGANVLTF. Written as DNA, the CDR3 is TGTGCCAGCAGACAAACAGACAGTGGCGGCACTGGGGCCAACGTCCTGACTTTC.

This chain joins TRBV30 and TRBJ1-5; D is undetermined. Germline V gene lookup returns CDR1 GTSNPN and CDR2 SVGIG (reference sequence). This CDR3 contains 13 residues. The V and J ends lost 2 bases and 0 bases respectively, with 5 bases between them. The CDR3 region is CAWSQPSNQPQHF. DNA for the CDR3: TGTGCCTGGAGTCAGCCTAGCAATCAGCCCCAGCATTTT.

This chain uses TRBV30 with TRBJ2-5; 11 bases match TRBD2. The germline gives CDR1 GTSNPN, CDR2 SVGIG (reference sequence). V gave up 3 bases and J gave up 2 bases; unmatched junction bases: 17. The length of the CDR3 is 19 residues. CDR3 protein: CAWRGYQRLAGLIQETQYF. The CDR3 bases are TGTGCCTGGAGGGGTTACCAAAGACTAGCGGGGTTAATTCAAGAGACCCAGTACTTC.

This clone appeared once. This chain connects TRBV9 to TRBJ2-5, with 10 bases fitting TRBD1. The V and J ends lost 3 bases and 5 bases, in that order; junction bases with no gene match: 7. Germline CDR1 is SGDLS and CDR2 is YYNGEE. CDR3 size: 15 residues. The CDR3 nucleotides read TGTGCCAGCAGCGCCTCCGGGACAGGGGAGGAGACCCAGTACTTC. Translation: CASSASGTGEETQYF.

The genes are TRBV19 and TRBJ2-2; the match to TRBD2 covers 10 bases. The CDR3 is 15 amino acids. V dropped 5 bases and J dropped 5; count of bases not matched to a gene: 5. From germline, CDR1 is LNHDA and CDR2 SQIVND (reference sequence). CDR3 sequence (DNA): TGTGCCAGTAGTTCTAGCGGGAGTAAAACCGGGGAGCTGTTTTTT. Translating gives CASSSSGSKTGELFF.

The chain couples TRBV5-1 to TRBJ1-4; 9 bases map to TRBD1. This CDR3 spans 15 amino acids. The trim removed 0 bases at V and 8 bases at J, leaving 5 bases unmatched. Looked up from germline, CDR1 is SGHRS and CDR2 is YFSETQ. The CDR3 region has the DNA TGCGCCAGCAGCTTGGAAGGGACAGGGACCGAAAAACTGTTTTTT. This encodes CASSLEGTGTEKLFF.

This clone has just one count. The rearrangement links TRBV5-8 to TRBJ2-3; no definite D call. Germline lookup yields CDR1 SGHTS and CDR2 YDEGEE. The CDR3 loop spans 15 amino acids. The ends were cut back, 4 bases at V and 0 bases at J, with 12 bases in the middle. Here the CDR3 reads CASSVGSSSTDTQYF. CDR3 sequence (DNA): TGTGCCAGCAGCGTAGGCAGCTCTAGCACAGATACGCAGTATTTT.

The chain has TRBV5-4 and TRBJ2-7; no clear D. Germline V lookup: CDR1 SGHNT, CDR2 YYREEE (reference sequence). The CDR3 runs to 13 residues. Trimming left V 4 bases short and J 2 bases short, with 10 bases between. The CDR3 coding sequence is TGTGCCAGCAGCCTACAAACAACCTACGAGCAGTACTTC. Protein: CASSLQTTYEQYF. The full variable domain, its missing parts supplied by reference TRBV5-4 and TRBJ2-7, is ETGVTQSPTHLIKTRGQQVTLRCSSQSGHNTVSWYQQALGQGPQFIFQYYREEENGRGNFPPRFSGLQFPNYSSELNVNALELDDSALYLCASSLQTTYEQYFGPGTRLTVT.

This rearrangement joins TRBV9 to TRBJ2-1; D not resolved. Germline lookup yields CDR1 SGDLS and CDR2 YYNGEE. The ends were cut back, 2 bases at V and 5 bases at J, with 8 bases in the middle. This CDR3 spans 13 amino acids. In DNA form, the CDR3 reads TGTGCCAGCAGCGTCCGCAGGAACAATGAGCAGTTCTTC. The encoded protein is CASSVRRNNEQFF.

The chain couples TRBV18 to TRBJ1-2; perhaps TRBD1 as D (5 bases). CDR3 size: 13 residues. The V gene lost 2 bases and the J gene lost 7 bases, with 11 bases spanning the gap. The germline CDR1 and CDR2 sequences are KGHSH and LQKENI. CDR3 sequence (DNA): TGTGCCAGCTCACCAGACAGATCGGGTGGCTACACCTTC. It is translated as CASSPDRSGGYTF. Based on the CDR3 plus reference TRBV18 and TRBJ1-2, the full variable domain is NAGVMQNPRHLVRRRGQEARLRCSPMKGHSHVYWYRQLPEEGLKFMVYLQKENIIDESGMPKERFSAEFPKEGPSILRIQQVVRGDSAAYFCASSPDRSGGYTFGSGTRLTVV.

This chain connects TRBV2 to TRBJ1-1; weak D call: TRBD1 (5 bases). The CDR3 sequence is 13 residues long. Germline lookup yields CDR1 SNHLY and CDR2 FYNNEI. Trimming left V 10 bases short and J 6 bases short, with 18 bases between. CDR3: CANIGGGIAEAFF. The DNA for the CDR3 is TGTGCCAACATCGGGGGGGGTATCGCTGAAGCTTTCTTT.

V usage is TRBV7-3 and J usage is TRBJ1-2; TRBD1 aligns across 9 bases. The CDR3 has 15 amino acids. CDR1 is SGHTA and CDR2 is FQGTGA in the germline V gene. Unmatched junction bases numbered 4, after V lost 5 bases and J lost 0 bases. CDR3 protein: CASSLGQGTNYGYTF. CDR3 DNA: TGTGCCAGCAGCCTAGGACAGGGGACTAACTATGGCTACACCTTC.

This chain uses TRBV5-1 with TRBJ2-3; possibly TRBD1 for D (5 bases). Trimming took 0 bases from V and 2 from J, leaving 16 bases between them. The germline V gene has CDR1 SGHRS and CDR2 YFSETQ. This CDR3 is 17 amino acids long. The CDR3 is CASSLVLQSRVTDTQYF. CDR3 nucleotide sequence: TGCGCCAGCAGCTTGGTCCTTCAAAGCAGGGTCACAGATACGCAGTATTTT.

The rearrangement joins TRBV4-3 to TRBJ1-2; D unresolved. V lost 5 bases, J lost 7 bases, and 17 bases lay in between. This CDR3 spans 14 amino acids. Germline-derived CDR1 and CDR2 are LGHNA and YSLEER. The CDR3 coding sequence is TGCGCCAGCAGCGAACCCGGTCAGGTTGGTGGCTACACCTTC. It yields the protein CASSEPGQVGGYTF.

This clone was found a few times. The rearrangement links TRBV9 to TRBJ2-5; TRBD1 matches at 8 bases. This CDR3 has 14 residues. Germline values: CDR1 SGDLS, CDR2 YYNGEE. The J segment lost 2 bases and the V segment lost 4 bases, leaving 4 bases of the junction unmatched. The CDR3, as DNA: TGTGCCAGCAGCCCAGGGGGCCCTCAAGAGACCCAGTACTTC. Translating gives CASSPGGPQETQYF. The full variable domain, in which reference TRBV9 and TRBJ2-5 provide the parts outside the CDR3, is DSGVTQTPKHLITATGQRVTLRCSPRSGDLSVYWYQQSLDQGLQFLIQYYNGEERAKGNILERFSAQQFPDLHSELNLSSLELGDSALYFCASSPGGPQETQYFGPGTRLLVL.

The CDR3: CASSTSRAGGPTDTQYF. The CDR3 DNA sequence: TGTGCCAGCTCTACCAGTCGGGCTGGAGGACCCACAGATACGCAGTATTTT. The rearrangement uses TRBV18 and TRBJ2-3; a possible D gene is TRBD2 (5 bases). Germline V gene data show CDR1 as KGHSH and CDR2 as LQKENI. The CDR3 runs 17 residues. V gave up 6 bases and J gave up 2 bases, with 21 bases separating them. Complete variable domain (other parts from reference TRBV18 and TRBJ2-3): NAGVMQNPRHLVRRRGQEARLRCSPMKGHSHVYWYRQLPEEGLKFMVYLQKENIIDESGMPKERFSAEFPKEGPSILRIQQVVRGDSAAYFCASSTSRAGGPTDTQYFGPGTRLTVL.

The V gene is TRBV18, the J gene TRBJ1-2, with a weak D call TRBD1 (5 bases). The CDR3 is 17 residues long. The germline V gene has CDR1 KGHSH and CDR2 LQKENI. Trimming took off 5 bases at V and 1 base at J, with 20 bases between the two ends. CDR3 DNA: TGTGCCAGCTCAGGTTCGGACAAGGGTGATTATAACTATGGCTACACCTTC. Amino acid sequence: CASSGSDKGDYNYGYTF.

V is TRBV7-6 and J is TRBJ1-3; D not resolved. Germline V gives CDR1 SGHVS, CDR2 FNYEAQ. Between the trimmed V and J ends, which lost 2 bases and 0 bases, there was a span of 8 bases. The CDR3 runs 15 residues. CDR3 loop: CASSLSDYSGNTIYF. CDR3 DNA sequence: TGTGCCAGCAGCTTATCGGACTACTCTGGAAACACCATATATTTT.

J is TRBJ2-7 and V is TRBV28; TRBD2 is a possible D gene (5 bases). The V end was cut by 1 base, the J end by 7 bases, with 5 bases between. CDR3 length equals 11 residues. CDR1 and CDR2 (germline): MDHEN, SYDVKM. Here the CDR3 reads CASSLLAEQYF. As DNA, the CDR3 is TGTGCCAGCAGTTTATTAGCGGAGCAGTACTTC.

The rearrangement joins TRBV5-6 to TRBJ2-1, with D hard to call. Germline V lookup: CDR1 SGHDT, CDR2 YYEEEE. With 0 bases removed from V and 7 bases from J, the gap between germline ends came to 5 bases. This CDR3 comprises 12 residues. This chain's CDR3 is CASSLVANEQFF. The CDR3 nucleotides are TGTGCCAGCAGCTTGGTCGCTAATGAGCAGTTCTTC.

The J gene is TRBJ2-7, the V gene TRBV5-4; no clear D gene. V shed 0 bases and J shed 5 bases, with 6 bases lying between them. The CDR3 has 12 residues. Germline CDR1 reads SGHNT; CDR2 reads YYREEE (reference sequence). The CDR3 nucleotides are TGTGCCAGCAGCTTGGATGTAGACGAGCAGTACTTC. It yields the protein CASSLDVDEQYF. The entire variable domain, with the rest obtained from reference TRBV5-4 and TRBJ2-7, is as follows: ETGVTQSPTHLIKTRGQQVTLRCSSQSGHNTVSWYQQALGQGPQFIFQYYREEENGRGNFPPRFSGLQFPNYSSELNVNALELDDSALYLCASSLDVDEQYFGPGTRLTVT.